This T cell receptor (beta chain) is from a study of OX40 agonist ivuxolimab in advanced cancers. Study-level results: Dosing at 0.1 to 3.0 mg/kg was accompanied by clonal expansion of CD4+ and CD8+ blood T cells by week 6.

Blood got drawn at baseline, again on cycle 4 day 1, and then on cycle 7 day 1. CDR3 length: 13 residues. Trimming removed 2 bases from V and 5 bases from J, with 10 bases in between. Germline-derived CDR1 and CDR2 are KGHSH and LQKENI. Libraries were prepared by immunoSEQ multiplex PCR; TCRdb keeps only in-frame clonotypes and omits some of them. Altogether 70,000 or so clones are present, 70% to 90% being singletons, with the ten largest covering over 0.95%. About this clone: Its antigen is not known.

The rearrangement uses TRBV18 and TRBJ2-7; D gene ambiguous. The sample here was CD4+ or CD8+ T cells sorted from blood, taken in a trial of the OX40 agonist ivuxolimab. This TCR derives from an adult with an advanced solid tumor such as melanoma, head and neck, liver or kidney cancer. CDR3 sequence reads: CASSPSRRDEQYF. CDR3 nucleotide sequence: TGTGCCAGCTCACCATCCCGAAGGGACGAGCAGTACTTC.